The TCR beta chain described here comes from a study of cytomegalovirus exposure and HLA in healthy donors. Findings and limits, study-wide: Further analysis, carried out later, found HLA-associated TCR beta chains more clonally expanded than equally common other chains. Reportedly, TCR beta sequences accurately predicted HLA-A and HLA-B alleles in most subjects. There were several of the most significant clusters that appeared linked to common viral pathogens in a later analysis.

Vbeta (60) and Jbeta (13) primers were used in the PCR. Using immunoSEQ multiplex PCR, the repertoire was profiled, and TCRdb retains in-frame clones only, with some absent. Of some 97,000 clones listed, more than 65% are singletons. The junction had 16 bases not matched to a gene; V was cut back by 4 bases and J by 1 base. Germline lookup yields CDR1 ENHRY and CDR2 SYGVKD. This CDR3 is built from 19 residues. As regards this clone: The antigen is undetermined.

The TCR was taken from a woman in her forties or fifties in good health and CMV-seropositive. Sequenced input: PBMCs. The chain recombines TRBV10-3 with TRBJ1-1; 9 bases are shared with TRBD1. CDR3 DNA sequence: TGTGCCATCAGTGGTGGTCCATCAGGACAGGGGAGTGCGAACACTGAAGCTTTCTTT. It codes for CAISGGPSGQGSANTEAFF.